The rows below give T cell receptor beta chains drawn from one sample of a study of blood T cell repertoires in COVID-19. Some clones are missing from TCRdb's copy, which holds only in-frame ones; the method was immunoSEQ multiplex PCR. The sample lists about 220,000 clones, around 85% seen once, with less than 0.75% in the top ten. Sequenced input: peripheral blood. These receptors all stem from a man in his forties with acute or convalescent COVID-19. CDR3s include the opening cysteine and the closing phenylalanine or tryptophan. D genes are given only for firm matches. Clone sizes are given selectively: once, few, many, or a class where the clone is expanded.

cdr3_nt | cdr3_aa | clone_size | d_call | cdr3_length | j_call | v_call
TGTGCCAGCAGTCTACAGGTTTATAGCAATCAGCCCCAGCATTTT | CASSLQVYSNQPQHF | - | - | 15 | TRBJ1-5 | TRBV27
TGTGCCAGCAGCCAAGTTTCGGAGACCCAGTACTTC | CASSQVSETQYF | - | - | 12 | TRBJ2-5 | TRBV14
TGTGCCAGCAGTTTATCCGGGTTAGCGGGCCTTTACGAGCAGTACTTC | CASSLSGLAGLYEQYF | - | TRBD2 | 16 | TRBJ2-7 | TRBV28
TGTGCCAGCTCGCTCCGTCCGGACAGAGCGTCGGTTCGGGAGCAGTACTTC | CASSLRPDRASVREQYF | - | - | 17 | TRBJ2-7 | TRBV18
TGTGCCAGTAGTATGTCGGACAGCTATGGCTACACCTTC | CASSMSDSYGYTF | - | - | 13 | TRBJ1-2 | TRBV19
TGTGCCAGCAGTTTATATCCCTCGACAGGGCGATACAATGAGCAGTTCTTC | CASSLYPSTGRYNEQFF | - | TRBD1 | 17 | TRBJ2-1 | TRBV27
TGTGCCACCGCCAGGGGGCTGAACACTGAAGCTTTCTTT | CATARGLNTEAFF | - | TRBD1 | 13 | TRBJ1-1 | TRBV19
TGTGCCAGCAGTTACCCGAAAGGGGTTGCTGGAAACACCATATATTTT | CASSYPKGVAGNTIYF | - | - | 16 | TRBJ1-3 | TRBV6-6
TGCGCCAGCAGTGACCCGAGATGGGGACTAGCGAGGAATGAGCAGTTCTTC | CASSDPRWGLARNEQFF | few | TRBD2 | 17 | TRBJ2-1 | TRBV10-1
TGTGCCAGCAGCCCTTTCAAGGCATTTGGGCAGTATAACACTGAAGCTTTCTTT | CASSPFKAFGQYNTEAFF | - | - | 18 | TRBJ1-1 | TRBV3-1/TRBV3-2
TGTGCCAGCAGCTTAGAGGTGGGAGACGAGCAGTACTTC | CASSLEVGDEQYF | - | - | 13 | TRBJ2-7 | TRBV7-2
TGTGCCTGTCGCCTCGGGACAGGGGCGGGATATGGCTACACCTTC | CACRLGTGAGYGYTF | - | TRBD1 | 15 | TRBJ1-2 | TRBV19
TGCGCCAGCAGCTTGGGGCGGGGAGGGCTACCCCTGTTTGGCTCCTACAATGAGCAGTTCTTC | CASSLGRGGLPLFGSYNEQFF | - | TRBD2 | 21 | TRBJ2-1 | TRBV5-1
TGTGCCAGCAGCCACCTAGGAGCCGGGGAGCTGTTTTTT | CASSHLGAGELFF | - | - | 13 | TRBJ2-2 | TRBV3-1/TRBV3-2
TGTGCCAGCAGTTACTCACAGGGGGGCACCTACGAGCAGTACTTC | CASSYSQGGTYEQYF | few | TRBD1 | 15 | TRBJ2-7 | TRBV6-5
TGTGCCAGTAGTCTCCAGCCCAGGGTTAGTACTGGAAACACCATATATTTT | CASSLQPRVSTGNTIYF | - | - | 17 | TRBJ1-3 | TRBV19
TGTGCCAGCAGCTTCGACAGGGAAACCGCTTCACCCCTCCACTTT | CASSFDRETASPLHF | - | TRBD1 | 15 | TRBJ1-6 | TRBV7-9
TGTGCCAGCAGCCAACTTGGAGTCCCGGGGAATTCACCCCTCCACTTT | CASSQLGVPGNSPLHF | - | - | 16 | TRBJ1-6 | TRBV14